This T cell receptor (beta chain) derives from a study of cytomegalovirus exposure and HLA in healthy donors. The primer mix had 60 Vbeta and 13 Jbeta primers. Repertoires were generated with immunoSEQ multiplex PCR, while TCRdb's copy carries only in-frame clones and drops some. In the table there are about 78,000 clones, about three quarters of which are singletons. V was pared by 1 base and J by 6 bases, with 10 bases of the junction left unmatched. This CDR3 region has 17 residues. CDR1 is SGHDN and CDR2 is FVKESK in the germline V gene. The sequence came from a male donor in good health and CMV-seronegative. The source material was PBMCs. V usage is TRBV14 and J usage is TRBJ1-4, with TRBD1 matching over 8 bases. CDR3 region: CASSQGARTGIYEKLFF. The CDR3 coding sequence is TGTGCCAGCAGCCAAGGTGCGAGGACAGGGATTTATGAAAAACTGTTTTTT.